The rows below give T cell receptor beta chains drawn from one sample of a study of cytomegalovirus exposure and HLA in healthy donors. Clones were sequenced by immunoSEQ multiplex PCR, and TCRdb holds only the in-frame ones, with some missing. The table has over 70,000 clones, 76% seen once; the top ten hold roughly 1.3%. Source material: PBMCs. The receptors were gathered from a male donor in good health and CMV-seronegative. CDR3s include the opening cysteine and the closing phenylalanine or tryptophan. The D gene is left open where the match is weak. A row's size may be missing; if present it is once, few, many or a size class.

clone size | J gene | D gene | V gene | CDR3 protein | CDR3 DNA
. | TRBJ2-7 | TRBD1 | TRBV7-2 | CASSLGDRGTYEQYF | TGTGCCAGCAGCTTAGGGGACAGGGGGACCTACGAGCAGTACTTC
few | TRBJ2-5 | TRBD1 | TRBV18 | CASSQRQGETQYF | TGTGCCAGCTCCCAACGACAGGGAGAGACCCAGTACTTC
. | TRBJ1-1 | TRBD1 | TRBV2 | CASGWDRGYTEAFF | TGTGCCAGCGGGTGGGACAGGGGGTACACTGAAGCTTTCTTT
. | TRBJ2-3 | TRBD2 | TRBV9 | CASSVSGTSGVGSTDTQYF | TGTGCCAGCAGCGTAAGTGGGACTAGCGGTGTCGGCAGCACAGATACGCAGTATTTT
. | TRBJ2-7 | . | TRBV18 | CASSPQGPYEQYF | TGTGCCAGCTCACCCCAGGGCCCCTACGAGCAGTACTTC
. | TRBJ1-3 | . | TRBV5-4 | CASSLYPGGSTGNTIYF | TGTGCCAGCAGCTTGTATCCGGGGGGAAGTACTGGAAACACCATATATTTT
once | TRBJ1-2 | TRBD1 | TRBV2 | CASSGVDRGNYGYTF | TGTGCCAGCAGTGGTGTGGACAGGGGAAACTATGGCTACACCTTC
. | TRBJ2-5 | TRBD1 | TRBV11-2 | CASSPYPGGPETQYF | TGTGCCAGCAGCCCATACCCAGGGGGCCCAGAGACCCAGTACTTC
. | TRBJ1-1 | . | TRBV27 | CASSPRGGSMNTEAFF | TGTGCCAGCAGTCCCCGTGGAGGTAGCATGAACACTGAAGCTTTCTTT
once | TRBJ2-3 | TRBD2 | TRBV5-4 | CASSLSGDVVDTQYF | TGTGCCAGCAGTCTGAGCGGGGATGTGGTAGATACGCAGTATTTT
. | TRBJ1-1 | . | TRBV13 | CASSYQTGDTEAFF | TGTGCCAGCAGCTATCAGACAGGAGACACTGAAGCTTTCTTT
. | TRBJ2-2 | . | TRBV9 | CASSETVSTGELFF | TGTGCCAGCAGCGAGACTGTAAGCACCGGGGAGCTGTTTTTT
. | TRBJ1-5 | TRBD1 | TRBV27 | CASSLGTGSNQPQHF | TGTGCCAGCAGCCTAGGGACAGGGAGCAATCAGCCCCAGCATTTT
few | TRBJ2-1 | . | TRBV18 | CASSPTAGAINEQFF | TGTGCCAGCTCGCCCACGGCGGGGGCCATCAATGAGCAGTTCTTC
few | TRBJ2-5 | TRBD2 | TRBV28 | CASSFGGNQETQYF | TGTGCCAGCAGTTTCGGGGGGAACCAAGAGACCCAGTACTTC
. | TRBJ2-2 | . | TRBV19 | CASSPAPRGSGELFF | TGTGCCAGTAGTCCCGCGCCGAGAGGGTCCGGGGAGCTGTTTTTT
. | TRBJ1-2 | . | TRBV29-1 | CSAQSPAAQGSGYTF | TGCAGCGCCCAATCCCCGGCGGCGCAAGGAAGTGGCTACACCTTC
. | TRBJ2-1 | . | TRBV27 | CASRLNNEQFF | TGTGCCAGCAGACTGAACAATGAGCAGTTCTTC
. | TRBJ1-4 | . | TRBV19 | CASSIQATNEKLFF | TGTGCCAGTAGTATCCAGGCAACTAATGAAAAACTGTTTTTT
. | TRBJ2-5 | . | TRBV7-2 | CASSSGGAGKTQYF | TGTGCCAGCAGTTCTGGGGGGGCCGGAAAGACCCAGTACTTC
. | TRBJ1-1 | TRBD1 | TRBV19 | CASSIWDSIEAFF | TGTGCCAGTAGTATCTGGGACAGTATTGAAGCTTTCTTT
. | TRBJ2-3 | TRBD2 | TRBV6-4 | CASSDSTSGEADTQYF | TGTGCCAGCAGTGACTCGACTAGCGGGGAAGCAGATACGCAGTATTTT
. | TRBJ1-1 | . | TRBV27 | CASIRTPSGTEAFF | TGTGCCAGCATCCGGACACCTTCGGGCACTGAAGCTTTCTTT
. | TRBJ2-4 | TRBD2 | TRBV7-2 | CASSLKSGGDIQYF | TGTGCCAGCAGCTTAAAGTCGGGGGGAGACATTCAGTACTTC
. | TRBJ1-5 | . | TRBV28 | CASSLSGTRNQPQHF | TGTGCCAGCAGTTTGTCCGGGACAAGAAATCAGCCCCAGCATTTT
. | TRBJ2-4 | . | TRBV7-6 | CASSPRQGVNIQYF | TGTGCCAGCAGCCCCCGCCAGGGTGTCAACATTCAGTACTTC
. | TRBJ1-2 | TRBD1 | TRBV7-2 | CASSFSTGGDLYDGYTF | TGTGCCAGCAGCTTTTCGACAGGGGGCGATTTGTATGATGGCTACACCTTC
few | TRBJ2-7 | . | TRBV27 | CASSPTGTGFKYF | TGTGCCAGCAGCCCTACAGGGACCGGCTTTAAGTACTTC
. | TRBJ2-1 | TRBD2 | TRBV6-5 | CASSKSGLGSDEQFF | TGTGCCAGCAGTAAATCGGGACTAGGAAGCGATGAGCAGTTCTTC
. | TRBJ2-7 | . | TRBV4-3 | CASSLGRGTYEQYF | TGCGCCAGCAGCCTCGGACGGGGAACCTACGAGCAGTACTTC
few | TRBJ2-3 | . | TRBV6-5 | CASRDLSGGTDTQYF | TGTGCCAGCCGAGACTTGTCAGGGGGCACAGATACGCAGTATTTT
. | TRBJ1-2 | TRBD1 | TRBV28 | CASSPQGRSGYTF | TGTGCCAGCAGTCCACAGGGGCGGAGTGGCTACACCTTC
. | TRBJ2-7 | TRBD1 | TRBV10-1 | CASTGQGSYEQYF | TGCGCCAGCACAGGACAGGGCTCCTACGAGCAGTACTTC
. | TRBJ2-7 | TRBD1 | TRBV29-1 | CSAGGYEQYF | TGCAGCGCAGGGGGCTACGAGCAGTACTTC
. | TRBJ2-3 | TRBD1 | TRBV19 | CASSVGQVWATQYF | TGTGCCAGTAGTGTTGGACAGGTCTGGGCTACGCAGTATTTT
. | TRBJ1-5 | . | TRBV6-1 | CASSGRGNQPQHF | TGTGCCAGCAGTGGCCGGGGCAATCAGCCCCAGCATTTT
. | TRBJ2-1 | . | TRBV20-1 | CSAIVSYEQFF | TGCAGTGCTATAGTCTCTTATGAGCAGTTCTTC
few | TRBJ2-2 | . | TRBV7-8 | CASSLMSVGTGELFF | TGTGCCAGCAGCTTAATGAGCGTAGGCACCGGGGAGCTGTTTTTT
. | TRBJ2-3 | . | TRBV4-3 | CASSQDWAFTDTQYF | TGCGCCAGCAGCCAAGATTGGGCATTCACAGATACGCAGTATTTT
. | TRBJ2-2 | TRBD2 | TRBV4-3 | CASSQATLLAGNTGELFF | TGCGCCAGCAGCCAAGCCACCTTACTAGCGGGGAACACCGGGGAGCTGTTTTTT
. | TRBJ1-4 | . | TRBV7-2 | CASSLFGRNEKLFF | TGTGCCAGCAGCTTATTTGGCAGAAATGAAAAACTGTTTTTT
once | TRBJ1-2 | TRBD1 | TRBV5-1 | CASSLEGATGGNYGYTF | TGCGCCAGCAGCTTGGAAGGGGCGACAGGGGGGAACTATGGCTACACCTTC
. | TRBJ2-2 | . | TRBV28 | CASRGTYGELFF | TGTGCCAGCCGGGGGACTTACGGGGAGCTGTTTTTT
. | TRBJ1-2 | . | TRBV28 | CASSLLGGGGYTF | TGTGCCAGCAGTTTATTGGGAGGTGGAGGCTACACCTTC
. | TRBJ1-1 | TRBD1 | TRBV6-1 | CASTRTGTEAFF | TGTGCCAGCACACGGACAGGGACTGAAGCTTTCTTT